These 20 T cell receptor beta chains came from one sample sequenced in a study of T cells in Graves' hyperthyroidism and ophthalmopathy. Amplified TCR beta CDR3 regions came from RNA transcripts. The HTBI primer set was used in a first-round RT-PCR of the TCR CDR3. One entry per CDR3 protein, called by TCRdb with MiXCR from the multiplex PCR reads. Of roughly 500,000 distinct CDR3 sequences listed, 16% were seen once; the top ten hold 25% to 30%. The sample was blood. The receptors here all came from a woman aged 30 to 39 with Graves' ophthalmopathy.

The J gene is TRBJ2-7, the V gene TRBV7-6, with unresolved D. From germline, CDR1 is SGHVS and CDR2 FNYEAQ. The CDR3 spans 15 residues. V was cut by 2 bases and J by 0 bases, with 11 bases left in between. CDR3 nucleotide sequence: TGTGCCAGCAGCTTATTCGCCCATCTCTCCTACGAGCAGTACTTC. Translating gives CASSLFAHLSYEQYF.

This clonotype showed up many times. The CDR3 reads CASNGLEGQPQHF. CDR3 DNA sequence: TGTGCCAGCAATGGTTTAGAGGGTCAGCCCCAGCATTTT. The chain recombines TRBV28 with TRBJ1-5; D gene unclear. Germline-derived CDR1 and CDR2 are MDHEN and SYDVKM. The CDR3 extends over 13 amino acids. The V end lost 7 bases, the J end lost 6 bases, and 13 bases lay between the germline ends.

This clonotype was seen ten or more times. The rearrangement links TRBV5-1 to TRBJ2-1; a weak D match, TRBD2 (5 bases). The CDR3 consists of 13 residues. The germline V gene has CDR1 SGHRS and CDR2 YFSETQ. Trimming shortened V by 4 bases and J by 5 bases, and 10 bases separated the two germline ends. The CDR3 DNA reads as TGCGCCAGCAGCCCAGACGGGGACAATGAGCAGTTCTTC. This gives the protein CASSPDGDNEQFF. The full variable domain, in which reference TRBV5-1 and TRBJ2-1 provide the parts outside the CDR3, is KAGVTQTPRYLIKTRGQQVTLSCSPISGHRSVSWYQQTPGQGLQFLFEYFSETQRNKGNFPGRFSGRQFSNSRSEMNVSTLELGDSALYLCASSPDGDNEQFFGPGTRLTVL.

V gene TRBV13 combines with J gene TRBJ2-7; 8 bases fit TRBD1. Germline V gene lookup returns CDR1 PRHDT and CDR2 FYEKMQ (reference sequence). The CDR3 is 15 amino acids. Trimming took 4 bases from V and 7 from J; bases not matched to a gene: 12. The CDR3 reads CASSSPRQGQYEQYF. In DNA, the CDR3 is TGTGCCAGCAGCTCACCCCGACAGGGGCAATATGAGCAGTACTTC.

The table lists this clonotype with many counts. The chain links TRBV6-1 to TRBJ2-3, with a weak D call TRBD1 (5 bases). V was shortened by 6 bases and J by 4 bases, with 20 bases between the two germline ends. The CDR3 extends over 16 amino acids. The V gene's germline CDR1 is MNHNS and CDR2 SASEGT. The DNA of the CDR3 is TGTGCCAGCAGCTCACTCTCAGGGTCCAGTTCAGATACGCAGTATTTT. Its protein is CASSSLSGSSSDTQYF.

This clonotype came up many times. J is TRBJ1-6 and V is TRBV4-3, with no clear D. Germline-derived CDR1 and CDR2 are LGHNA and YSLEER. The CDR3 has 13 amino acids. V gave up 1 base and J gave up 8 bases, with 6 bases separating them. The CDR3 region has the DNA TGCGCCAGCAGCCAAGTAGTGGATTCACCCCTCCACTTT. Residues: CASSQVVDSPLHF.

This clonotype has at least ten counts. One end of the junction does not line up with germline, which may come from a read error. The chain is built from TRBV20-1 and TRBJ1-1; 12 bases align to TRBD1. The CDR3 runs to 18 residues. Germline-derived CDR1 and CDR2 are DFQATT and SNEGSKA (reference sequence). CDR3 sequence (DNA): TGCAGTGCTCGAGACTTTCGCGGGACAGGGGGCGCGAACACTGAAGCTTTCTTT. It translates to CSARDFRGTGGANTEAFF.

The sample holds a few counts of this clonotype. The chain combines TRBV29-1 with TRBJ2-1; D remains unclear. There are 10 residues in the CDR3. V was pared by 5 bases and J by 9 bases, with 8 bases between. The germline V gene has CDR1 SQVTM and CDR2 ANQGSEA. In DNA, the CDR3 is TGCAGCGTTAGTACCCCTGAGCAGTTCTTC. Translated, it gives CSVSTPEQFF.

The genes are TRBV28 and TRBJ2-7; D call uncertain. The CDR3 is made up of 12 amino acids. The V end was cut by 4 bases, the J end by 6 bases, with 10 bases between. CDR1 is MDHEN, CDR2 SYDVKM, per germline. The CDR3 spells CASSSGPGEQYF. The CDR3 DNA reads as TGTGCCAGCAGTTCTGGTCCGGGCGAGCAGTACTTC.

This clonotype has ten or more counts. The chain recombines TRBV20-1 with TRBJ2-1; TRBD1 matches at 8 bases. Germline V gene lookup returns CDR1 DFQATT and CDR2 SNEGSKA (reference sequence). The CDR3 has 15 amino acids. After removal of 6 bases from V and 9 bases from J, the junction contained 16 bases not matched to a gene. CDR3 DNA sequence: TGCAGTGCGGCGAAATTGGGGACAGGCGAGAGTGAGCAGTTCTTC. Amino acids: CSAAKLGTGESEQFF.

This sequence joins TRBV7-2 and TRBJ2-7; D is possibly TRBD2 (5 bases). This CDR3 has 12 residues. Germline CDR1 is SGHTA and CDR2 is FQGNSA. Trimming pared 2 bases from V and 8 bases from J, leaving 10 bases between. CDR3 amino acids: CASSLTLAQQYF. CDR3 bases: TGTGCCAGCAGCTTAACTCTAGCTCAGCAGTACTTC.

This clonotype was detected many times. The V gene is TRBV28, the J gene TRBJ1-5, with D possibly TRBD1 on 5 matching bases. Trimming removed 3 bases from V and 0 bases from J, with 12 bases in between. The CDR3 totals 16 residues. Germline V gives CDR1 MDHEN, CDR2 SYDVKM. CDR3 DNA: TGTGCCAGCAGTTTCCAGGGAAGGTCTAGCAATCAGCCCCAGCATTTT. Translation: CASSFQGRSSNQPQHF.

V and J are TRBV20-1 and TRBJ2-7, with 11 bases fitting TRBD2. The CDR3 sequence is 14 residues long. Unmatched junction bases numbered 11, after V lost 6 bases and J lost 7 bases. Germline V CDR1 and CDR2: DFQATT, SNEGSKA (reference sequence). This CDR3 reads CSATTSGVLWEQYF. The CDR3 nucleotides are TGCAGTGCGACGACTAGCGGGGTCCTCTGGGAGCAGTACTTC.

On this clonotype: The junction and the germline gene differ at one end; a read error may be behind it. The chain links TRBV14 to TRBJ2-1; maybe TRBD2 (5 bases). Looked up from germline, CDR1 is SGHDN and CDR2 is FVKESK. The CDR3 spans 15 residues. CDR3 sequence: CACSQVSETYNEQFF. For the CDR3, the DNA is TGTGCCTGCAGCCAAGTTAGCGAAACCTACAATGAGCAGTTCTTC.

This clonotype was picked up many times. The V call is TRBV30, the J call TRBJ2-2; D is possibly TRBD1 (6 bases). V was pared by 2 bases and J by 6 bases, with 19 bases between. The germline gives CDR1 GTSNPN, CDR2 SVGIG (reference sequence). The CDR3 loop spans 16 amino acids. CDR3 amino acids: CAWSFGGTSNPGELFF. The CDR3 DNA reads TGTGCCTGGAGTTTTGGGGGCACCAGCAATCCCGGGGAGCTGTTTTTT.

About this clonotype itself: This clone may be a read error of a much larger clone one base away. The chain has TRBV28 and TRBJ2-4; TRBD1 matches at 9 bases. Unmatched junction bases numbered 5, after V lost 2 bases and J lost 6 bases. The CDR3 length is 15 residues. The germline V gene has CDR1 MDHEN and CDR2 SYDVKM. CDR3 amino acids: CASSLATGGRNIQYF. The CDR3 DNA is TGTGCCAGCAGTTTAGCGACAGGGGGTCGAAACATTCAGTACTTC.

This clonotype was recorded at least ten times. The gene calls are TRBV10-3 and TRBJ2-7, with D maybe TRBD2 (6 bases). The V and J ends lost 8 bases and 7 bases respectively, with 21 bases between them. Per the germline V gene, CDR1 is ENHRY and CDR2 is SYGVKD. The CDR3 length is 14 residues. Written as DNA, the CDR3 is TGTGCCATCCAGTGGAGGGAACAGTCTGGTGAGCAGTACTTC. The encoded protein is CAIQWREQSGEQYF.

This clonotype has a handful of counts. The CDR3 coding sequence is TGTGCCAGCAGTATGAGCGGGAGTGGAGGGGATACGCAGTATTTT. Translated: CASSMSGSGGDTQYF. The rearrangement joins TRBV6-1 to TRBJ2-3; 8 bases line up with TRBD2. The germline gives CDR1 MNHNS, CDR2 SASEGT. V shed 5 bases, J shed 6 bases, and the junction held 10 bases outside the gene matches. The CDR3 is 15 residues long.

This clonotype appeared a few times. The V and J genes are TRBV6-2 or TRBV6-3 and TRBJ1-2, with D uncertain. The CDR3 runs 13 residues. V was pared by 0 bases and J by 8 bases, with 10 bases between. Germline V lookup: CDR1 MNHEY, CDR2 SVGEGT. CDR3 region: CASSYSIDVGYTF. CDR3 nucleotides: TGTGCCAGCAGTTACTCGATTGACGTCGGCTACACCTTC.

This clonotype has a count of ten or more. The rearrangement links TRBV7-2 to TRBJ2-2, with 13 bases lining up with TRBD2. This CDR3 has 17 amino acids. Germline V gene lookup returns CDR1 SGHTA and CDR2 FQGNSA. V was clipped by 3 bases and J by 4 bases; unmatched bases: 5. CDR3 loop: CASSLDGLAGVTGELFF. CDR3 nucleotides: TGTGCCAGCAGCTTGGACGGACTAGCGGGAGTCACCGGGGAGCTGTTTTTT.